The text below deals with one T cell receptor (beta chain). Per germline, CDR1 ENHRY and CDR2 SYGVKD. With V trimmed by 3 bases and J by 1 base, 4 bases remained unmatched. This CDR3 comprises 15 residues. The data originate from a study of blood T cell repertoires in COVID-19. For the study at large: PBMCs, B-cell-depleted T cells, or T cells were the source of the cDNA or gDNA that made up the material.

Assay: immunoSEQ multiplex PCR; the TCRdb copy retains only in-frame clones and omits some. Here the sample spans some 160,000 clones, approximately 90% being singletons. The sample comprised peripheral blood. The receptor was derived from a man in his forties or fifties who had recovered from COVID-19. J is TRBJ2-7 and V is TRBV10-3; 9 bases agree with TRBD1. The CDR3 region is CAISDKGQGSYEQYF. As DNA, the CDR3 is TGTGCCATCAGTGACAAGGGACAGGGATCCTACGAGCAGTACTTC.